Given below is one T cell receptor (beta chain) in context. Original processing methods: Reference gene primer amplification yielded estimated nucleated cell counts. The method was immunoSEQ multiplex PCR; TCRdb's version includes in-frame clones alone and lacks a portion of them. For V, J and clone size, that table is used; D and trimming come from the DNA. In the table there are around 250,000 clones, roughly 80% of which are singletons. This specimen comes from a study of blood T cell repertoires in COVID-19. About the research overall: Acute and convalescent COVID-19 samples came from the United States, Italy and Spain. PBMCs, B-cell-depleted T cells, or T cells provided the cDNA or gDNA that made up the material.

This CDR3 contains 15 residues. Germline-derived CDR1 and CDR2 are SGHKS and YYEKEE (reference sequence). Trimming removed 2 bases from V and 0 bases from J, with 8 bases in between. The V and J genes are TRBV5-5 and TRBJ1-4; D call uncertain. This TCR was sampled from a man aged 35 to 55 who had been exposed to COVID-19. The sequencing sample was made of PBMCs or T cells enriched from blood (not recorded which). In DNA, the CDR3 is TGTGCCAGCAGCTTCCCCACTACAACTAATGAAAAACTGTTTTTT. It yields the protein CASSFPTTTNEKLFF.